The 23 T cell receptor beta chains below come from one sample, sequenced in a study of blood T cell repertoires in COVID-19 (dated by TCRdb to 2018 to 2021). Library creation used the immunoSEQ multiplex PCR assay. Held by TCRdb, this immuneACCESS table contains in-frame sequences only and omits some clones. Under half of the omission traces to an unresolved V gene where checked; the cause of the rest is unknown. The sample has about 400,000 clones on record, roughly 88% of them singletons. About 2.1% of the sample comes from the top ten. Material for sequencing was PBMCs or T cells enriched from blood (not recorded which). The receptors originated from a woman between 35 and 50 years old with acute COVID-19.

CDR3 in amino acids: CASSATPGNTIYF. The CDR3 DNA sequence: TGTGCCAGCAGCGCCACACCAGGAAACACCATATATTTT. This chain joins TRBV11-2 and TRBJ1-3; D gene unclear. The CDR3 contains 13 residues. V was trimmed by 5 bases and J by 4 bases, leaving 9 bases between them. Germline V lookup: CDR1 SGHAT, CDR2 FQNNGV.

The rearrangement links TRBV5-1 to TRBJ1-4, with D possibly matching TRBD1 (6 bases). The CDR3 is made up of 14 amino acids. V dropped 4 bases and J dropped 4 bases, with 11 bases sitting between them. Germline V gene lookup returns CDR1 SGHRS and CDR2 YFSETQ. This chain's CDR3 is CASSRTDDNEKLFF. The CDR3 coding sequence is TGCGCCAGCAGCCGGACAGATGATAATGAAAAACTGTTTTTT.

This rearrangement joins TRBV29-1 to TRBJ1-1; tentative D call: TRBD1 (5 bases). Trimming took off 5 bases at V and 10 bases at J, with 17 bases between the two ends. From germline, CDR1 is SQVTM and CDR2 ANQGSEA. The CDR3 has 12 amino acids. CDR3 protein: CSVPGGRASAFF. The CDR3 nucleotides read TGCAGCGTTCCGGGGGGAAGAGCATCAGCTTTCTTT. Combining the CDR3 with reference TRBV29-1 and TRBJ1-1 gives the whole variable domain SAVISQKPSRDICQRGTSLTIQCQVDSQVTMMFWYRQQPGQSLTLIATANQGSEATYESGFVIDKFPISRPNLTFSTLTVSNMSPEDSSIYLCSVPGGRASAFFGQGTRLTVV.

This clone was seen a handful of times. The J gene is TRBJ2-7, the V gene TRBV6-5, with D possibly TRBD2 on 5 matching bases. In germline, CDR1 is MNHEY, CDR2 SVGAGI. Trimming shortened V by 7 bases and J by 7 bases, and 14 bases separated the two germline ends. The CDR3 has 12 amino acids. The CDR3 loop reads CASNGVRGEQYF. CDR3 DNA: TGTGCCAGCAACGGTGTTCGCGGGGAGCAGTACTTC.

CDR3 in DNA: TGTGCCAGCACCCGACAGGGGGCGCGCACAGATACGCAGTATTTT. It translates to CASTRQGARTDTQYF. The chain combines TRBV7-9 with TRBJ2-3; 10 nucleotides match TRBD1. This CDR3 is built from 15 residues. With V trimmed by 7 bases and J by 1 base, 5 bases remained unmatched. Per germline, CDR1 SEHNR and CDR2 FQNEAQ (reference sequence).

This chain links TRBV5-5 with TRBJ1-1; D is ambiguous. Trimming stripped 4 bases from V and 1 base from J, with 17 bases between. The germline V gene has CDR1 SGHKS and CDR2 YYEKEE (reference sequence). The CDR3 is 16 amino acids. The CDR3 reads CASSPWQTTTNTEAFF. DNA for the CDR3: TGTGCCAGCAGCCCGTGGCAGACCACTACGAACACTGAAGCTTTCTTT. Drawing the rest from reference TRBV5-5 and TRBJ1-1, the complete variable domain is DAGVTQSPTHLIKTRGQQVTLRCSPISGHKSVSWYQQVLGQGPQFIFQYYEKEERGRGNFPDRFSARQFPNYSSELNVNALLLGDSALYLCASSPWQTTTNTEAFFGQGTRLTVV.

In DNA form, the CDR3 reads TGTGCCAGCAGTAATACTCAGGGCTATAATTCACCCCTCCACTTT. Translated: CASSNTQGYNSPLHF. The V gene is TRBV7-9, the J gene TRBJ1-6; weak D call: TRBD1 (5 bases). Germline V gives CDR1 SEHNR, CDR2 FQNEAQ (reference sequence). V was pared by 6 bases and J by 3 bases, with 12 bases between. This CDR3 has 15 amino acids.

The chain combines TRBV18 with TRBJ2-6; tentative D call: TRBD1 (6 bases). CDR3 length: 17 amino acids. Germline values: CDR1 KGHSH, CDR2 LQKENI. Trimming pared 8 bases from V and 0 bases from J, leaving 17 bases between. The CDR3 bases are TGTGCCAGCACCAGGGGCTCCCCACTCTCTGGGGCCAACGTCCTGACTTTC. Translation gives CASTRGSPLSGANVLTF.

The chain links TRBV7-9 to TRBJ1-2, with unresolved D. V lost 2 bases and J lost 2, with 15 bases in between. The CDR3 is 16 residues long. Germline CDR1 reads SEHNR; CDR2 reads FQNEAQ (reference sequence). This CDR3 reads CASSLIKELPNYGYTF. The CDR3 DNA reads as TGTGCCAGCAGCTTAATCAAGGAGTTACCAAACTATGGCTACACCTTC.

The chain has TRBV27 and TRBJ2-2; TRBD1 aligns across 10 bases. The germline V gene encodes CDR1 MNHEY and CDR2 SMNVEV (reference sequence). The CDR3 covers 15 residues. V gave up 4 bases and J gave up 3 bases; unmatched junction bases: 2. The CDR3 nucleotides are TGTGCCAGCAGTTCCGGGACAGGGGACACCGGGGAGCTGTTTTTT. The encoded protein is CASSSGTGDTGELFF.

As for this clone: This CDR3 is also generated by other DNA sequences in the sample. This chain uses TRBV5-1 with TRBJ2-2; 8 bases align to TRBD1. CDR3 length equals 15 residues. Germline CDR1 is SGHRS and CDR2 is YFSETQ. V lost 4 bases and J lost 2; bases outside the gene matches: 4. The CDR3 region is CASSPGQGNTGELFF. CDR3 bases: TGCGCCAGCAGCCCCGGACAGGGAAACACCGGGGAGCTGTTTTTT.

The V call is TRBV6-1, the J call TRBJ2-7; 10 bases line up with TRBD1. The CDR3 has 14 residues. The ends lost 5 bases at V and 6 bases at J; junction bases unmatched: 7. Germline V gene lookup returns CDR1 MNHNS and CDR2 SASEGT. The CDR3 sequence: CASSRPGQGPEQYF. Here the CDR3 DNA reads TGTGCCAGCAGTCGCCCGGGACAGGGGCCCGAGCAGTACTTC.

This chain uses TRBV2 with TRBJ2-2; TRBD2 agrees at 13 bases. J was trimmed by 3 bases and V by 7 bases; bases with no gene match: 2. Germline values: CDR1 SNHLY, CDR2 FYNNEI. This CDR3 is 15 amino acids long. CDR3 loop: CASMTSGGYTGELFF. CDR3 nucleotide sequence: TGTGCCAGCATGACTAGCGGGGGGTACACCGGGGAGCTGTTTTTT.

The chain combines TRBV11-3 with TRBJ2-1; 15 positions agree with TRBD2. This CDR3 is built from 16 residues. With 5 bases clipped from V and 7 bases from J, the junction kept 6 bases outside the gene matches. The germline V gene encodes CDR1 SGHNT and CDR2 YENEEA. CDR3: CASSPRTSGGENEQFF. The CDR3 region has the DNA TGTGCCAGCAGCCCGCGGACTAGCGGGGGGGAGAATGAGCAGTTCTTC. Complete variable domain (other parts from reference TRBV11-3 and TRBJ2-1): EAGVVQSPRYKIIEKKQPVAFWCNPISGHNTLYWYLQNLGQGPELLIRYENEEAVDDSQLPKDRFSAERLKGVDSTLKIQPAELGDSAVYLCASSPRTSGGENEQFFGPGTRLTVL.

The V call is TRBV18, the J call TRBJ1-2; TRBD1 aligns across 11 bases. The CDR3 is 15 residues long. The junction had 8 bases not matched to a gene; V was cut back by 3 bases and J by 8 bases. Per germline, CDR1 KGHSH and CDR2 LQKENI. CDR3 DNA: TGTGCCAGCTCACCCCAACGGACAGGGGGCAGGGGCTACACCTTC. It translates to CASSPQRTGGRGYTF.

The DNA of the CDR3 is TGTGCCAGCAGCCCGAGACAGGGGTACTACGAGCAGTACTTC. Amino acid sequence: CASSPRQGYYEQYF. The chain recombines TRBV3-1 (or the pseudogene TRBV3-2) with TRBJ2-7; TRBD1 agrees at 8 bases. The junction had 5 bases not matched to a gene; V was cut back by 4 bases and J by 3 bases. Germline CDR1 is LGHDT and CDR2 is YNNKEL (reference sequence). The CDR3 sequence is 14 residues long.

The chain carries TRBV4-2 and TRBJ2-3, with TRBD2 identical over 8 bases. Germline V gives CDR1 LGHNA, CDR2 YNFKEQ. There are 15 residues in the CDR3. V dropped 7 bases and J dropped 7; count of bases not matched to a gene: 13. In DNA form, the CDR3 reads TGTGCCAGCAACCTGGCGGGGGGAGTACTTAATACGCAGTATTTT. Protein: CASNLAGGVLNTQYF.

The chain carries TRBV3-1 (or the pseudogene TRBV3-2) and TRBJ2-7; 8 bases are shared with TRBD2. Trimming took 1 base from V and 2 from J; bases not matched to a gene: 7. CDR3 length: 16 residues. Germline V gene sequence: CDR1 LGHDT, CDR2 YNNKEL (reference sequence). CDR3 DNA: TGTGCCAGCAGCCAAGGTGGTAGCGGGGTCCCCTACGAGCAGTACTTC. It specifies CASSQGGSGVPYEQYF.

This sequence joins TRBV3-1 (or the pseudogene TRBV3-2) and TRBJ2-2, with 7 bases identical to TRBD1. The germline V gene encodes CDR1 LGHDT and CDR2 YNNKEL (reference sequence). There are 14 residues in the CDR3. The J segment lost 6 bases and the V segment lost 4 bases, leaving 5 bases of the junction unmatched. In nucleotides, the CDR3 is TGTGCCAGCAGCCCCTACCAGGGGGCCGGGGAGCTGTTTTTT. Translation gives CASSPYQGAGELFF.

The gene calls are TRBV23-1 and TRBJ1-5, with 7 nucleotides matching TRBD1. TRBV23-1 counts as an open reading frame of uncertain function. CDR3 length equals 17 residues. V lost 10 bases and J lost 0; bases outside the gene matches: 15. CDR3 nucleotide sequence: TGCGCCACCACTGACAGGGAAGCACAGGGTAGCAATCAGCCCCAGCATTTT. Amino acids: CATTDREAQGSNQPQHF.

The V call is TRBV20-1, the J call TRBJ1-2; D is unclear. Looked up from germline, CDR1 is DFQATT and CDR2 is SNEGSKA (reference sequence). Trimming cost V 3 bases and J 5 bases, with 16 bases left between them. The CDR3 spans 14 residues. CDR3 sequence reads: CSASHLNSEYGYTF. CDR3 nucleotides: TGCAGTGCTAGTCACCTCAATTCGGAGTATGGCTACACCTTC.

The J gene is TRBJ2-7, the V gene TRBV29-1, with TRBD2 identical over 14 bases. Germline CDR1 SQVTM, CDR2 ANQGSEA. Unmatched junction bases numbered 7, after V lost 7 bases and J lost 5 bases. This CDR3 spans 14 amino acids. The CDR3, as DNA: TGCAGCGCAGAGACTAGCGGGGGGGCTAACGAGCAGTACTTC. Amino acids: CSAETSGGANEQYF.

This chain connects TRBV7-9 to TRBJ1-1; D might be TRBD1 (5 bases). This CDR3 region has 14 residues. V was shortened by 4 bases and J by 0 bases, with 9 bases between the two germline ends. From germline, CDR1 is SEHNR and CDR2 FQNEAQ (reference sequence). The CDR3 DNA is TGTGCCAGCAGCTCCTTAGGGGTGAACACTGAAGCTTTCTTT. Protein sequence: CASSSLGVNTEAFF.